This TCR beta chain came from a study of OX40 agonist ivuxolimab in advanced cancers. Overall study: Patients were given ivuxolimab, an antibody that agonizes OX40 (CD134). Enrolled patients in dose escalation had cancers that were hepatocellular carcinoma, melanoma, renal cell or head and neck cancer. One hepatocellular carcinoma and a couple of cutaneous melanoma patients partially responded.

Comment on this clone: Antigen: not known.

This CDR3 has 15 residues. V was trimmed by 10 bases and J by 5 bases, leaving 23 bases between them. CDR1 and CDR2 from the germline V gene are SEHNR and FQNEAQ (reference sequence). The table came from immunoSEQ multiplex PCR; TCRdb's copy has only in-frame clones and leaves some out. The sample has 20,000 to 25,000 clones, 65% to 85% seen once. Study findings and constraints: CD4+ and CD8+ T cells in blood underwent clonal expansion by week 6 at 0.1 to 3.0 mg/kg.

Sequencing used CD4+ or CD8+ T cells sorted from blood, obtained in a trial of the OX40 agonist ivuxolimab. The V and J genes are TRBV7-9 and TRBJ1-1; D is possibly TRBD1 (6 bases). The receptor was isolated from an adult with an advanced solid tumor such as melanoma, head and neck, liver or kidney cancer. This CDR3 is CATLATGGGGTEAFF. The CDR3 nucleotides are TGTGCCACCCTGGCGACAGGCGGGGGGGGGACTGAAGCTTTCTTT.